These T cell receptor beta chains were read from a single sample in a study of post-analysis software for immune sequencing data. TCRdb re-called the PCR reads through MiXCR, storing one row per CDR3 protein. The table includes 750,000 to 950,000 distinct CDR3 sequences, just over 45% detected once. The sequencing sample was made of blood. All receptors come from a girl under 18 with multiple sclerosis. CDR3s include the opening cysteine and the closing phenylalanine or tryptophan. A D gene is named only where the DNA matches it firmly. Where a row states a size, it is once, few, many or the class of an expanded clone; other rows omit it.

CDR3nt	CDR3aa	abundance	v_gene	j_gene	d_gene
TGTGCCAGCAGCCTACAGGGTCCGGGGTACACTGAAGCTTTCTTT	CASSLQGPGYTEAFF	few	TRBV7-9	TRBJ1-1	.
TGTGCCAGCAGCTCCGGGACTAGCGAGATCCAGTACTTC	CASSSGTSEIQYF	.	TRBV7-3	TRBJ2-5	TRBD2
TGTGCCAGCAGTGAAACGTTAGCGGGAGACTCCTCTGGGGCCAACGTCCTGACTTTC	CASSETLAGDSSGANVLTF	once	TRBV12-3/TRBV12-4	TRBJ2-6	TRBD2
TGTGCCATCAGGCAGGGTGGAACCTATGAGCAGTTCTTC	CAIRQGGTYEQFF	few	TRBV10-3	TRBJ2-1	.
TGCAGTGCTAGGAGACTAGCGGGTATAACTAGCACAGATACGCAGTATTTT	CSARRLAGITSTDTQYF	.	TRBV20-1	TRBJ2-3	TRBD2
TGCGCCAGCAGCTCGGGGTCGGGCCATGCCTACGAGCAGTACTTC	CASSSGSGHAYEQYF	.	TRBV5-1	TRBJ2-7	.
TGTGCCAGCAGGCTGGGTTATAGCAATCAGCCCCAGCATTTT	CASRLGYSNQPQHF	.	TRBV12-3/TRBV12-4	TRBJ1-5	.
TGTGCCACCAGTGACCCTACAGCGTCTGGGGCCAACGTCCTGACTTTC	CATSDPTASGANVLTF	once	TRBV24-1	TRBJ2-6	.
TGTGCCAGCAGCTCCCCTGAAGCAGGGTCCGGGGAGCAGTACTTC	CASSSPEAGSGEQYF	.	TRBV7-9	TRBJ2-7	.
TGTGCCAGCAGCTTAGGGACTAGCGCCAGGGGGGAGCTGTTTTTT	CASSLGTSARGELFF	.	TRBV7-2	TRBJ2-2	TRBD2
TGTGCCAGCAGCCAAAGGGGCTTTTTGACGGAGACCCAGTACTTC	CASSQRGFLTETQYF	.	TRBV7-3	TRBJ2-5	.
TGTGCCAGCAGTTTTGACAGGCTACTCTACAATGAGCAGTTCTTC	CASSFDRLLYNEQFF	.	TRBV6-1	TRBJ2-1	.
TGCAGCGTTGACTCAGGGGCGACCCAGCATTTT	CSVDSGATQHF	.	TRBV29-1	TRBJ1-5	.
TGTGCCAGCAGTTACCGGGGAGCCAAAAACATTCAGTACTTC	CASSYRGAKNIQYF	few	TRBV6-5	TRBJ2-4	.
TGTGCCAGCAGTTACACACGATGGGGGAGCTCCTACGAGCAGTACTTC	CASSYTRWGSSYEQYF	few	TRBV6-6	TRBJ2-7	.
TGTGCCAGCAGTTTATACGGGGACGATCAGCCCCAGCATTTT	CASSLYGDDQPQHF	.	TRBV27	TRBJ1-5	.
TGTGCCAGCAGCACCGGGCCGGGGGAAGAGACCCAGTACTTC	CASSTGPGEETQYF	.	TRBV7-9	TRBJ2-5	.
TGTGCCAGCAGTTGGACAGCGATGAACACTGAAGCTTTCTTT	CASSWTAMNTEAFF	.	TRBV12-3/TRBV12-4	TRBJ1-1	.